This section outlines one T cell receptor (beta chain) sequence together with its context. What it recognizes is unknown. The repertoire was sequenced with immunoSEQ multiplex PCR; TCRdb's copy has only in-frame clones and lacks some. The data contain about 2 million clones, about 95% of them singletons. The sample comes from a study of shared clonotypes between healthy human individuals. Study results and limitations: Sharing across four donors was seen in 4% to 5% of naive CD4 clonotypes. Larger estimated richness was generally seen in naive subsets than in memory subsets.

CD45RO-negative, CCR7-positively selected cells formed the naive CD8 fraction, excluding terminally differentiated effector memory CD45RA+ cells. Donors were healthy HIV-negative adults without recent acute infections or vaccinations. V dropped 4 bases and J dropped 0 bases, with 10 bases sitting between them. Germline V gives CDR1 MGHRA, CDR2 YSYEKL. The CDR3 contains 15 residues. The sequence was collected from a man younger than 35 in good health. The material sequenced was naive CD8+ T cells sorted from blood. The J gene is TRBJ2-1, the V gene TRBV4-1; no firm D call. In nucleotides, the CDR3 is TGCGCCAGCAGCCCCAGCCAAGACTCCTACAATGAGCAGTTCTTC. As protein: CASSPSQDSYNEQFF.